The 5 T cell receptor beta chains presented below share a single source sample, sequenced in a study of vaccination effects on CD4 cells after COVID-19. Profiling relied on immunoSEQ multiplex PCR, and the TCRdb table lists in-frame clones only, not all of them. There are 20,000 to 25,000 clones in the sample; approximately 79% occur only once, and over 8% lies in the top ten. Using viral peptide pools, the ViraFEST assay grew out antigen-specific CD4+ T cells prior to sequencing. The culture ran for 10 days before CD4+ T cells were isolated. The vaccine given was either BNT162b2 or mRNA-1273, in two doses. Antigen specificity for these receptors is unknown. The sequences come from CD4+ T cells from PBMCs cultured with HCoV-229E spike peptides, collected after COVID-19 vaccination. The receptors shown here come from a human donor who received a COVID-19 vaccine.

This clone has only one observation. V usage is TRBV30 and J usage is TRBJ2-1, with 13 bases matching TRBD2. V shed 1 base and J 4 bases; nucleotides not matched to a gene: 13. Germline loops: CDR1 GTSNPN, CDR2 SVGIG (reference sequence). This CDR3 spans 19 amino acids. The CDR3 DNA reads as TGTGCCTGGAGTGGATCAGGACTAGCGGGGGCTGTCCTATACAATGAGCAGTTCTTC. Translated: CAWSGSGLAGAVLYNEQFF.

The gene calls are TRBV24-1 and TRBJ2-3; unclear D gene. CDR3 length: 13 residues. Germline V gene data show CDR1 as KGHDR and CDR2 as SFDVKD. Between the trimmed V and J ends, which lost 10 bases and 0 bases, there was a span of 10 bases. CDR3 loop: CATAIPSTDTQYF. The DNA of the CDR3 is TGTGCCACGGCAATTCCTAGCACAGATACGCAGTATTTT.

The chain uses TRBV3-1 (or the pseudogene TRBV3-2) and TRBJ2-5; no clear D gene. V gave up 8 bases and J gave up 2 bases, with 12 bases separating them. There are 13 residues in the CDR3. Germline V lookup: CDR1 LGHDT, CDR2 YNNKEL (reference sequence). CDR3 DNA: TGTGCCAGCGTGTTCGGAGAACAAGAGACCCAGTACTTC. It specifies CASVFGEQETQYF.

The V gene is TRBV4-2, the J gene TRBJ2-1; maybe TRBD1 (5 bases). The germline gives CDR1 LGHNA, CDR2 YNFKEQ. There are 15 residues in the CDR3. Deletions cut 4 bases from V and 4 bases from J, with 14 bases between. The CDR3 DNA reads TGTGCCAGCAGCCGAACCGAAAAGGGGTACAATGAGCAGTTCTTC. Its protein product is CASSRTEKGYNEQFF.

In this sample, this clone is medium-sized. V is TRBV2 and J is TRBJ2-7; D is ambiguous. CDR1 SNHLY and CDR2 FYNNEI come from the germline V gene. CDR3 length: 13 residues. V lost 3 bases and J lost 3, with 9 bases in between. DNA of the CDR3: TGTGCCAGCAGTGAGGATCACGGCTACGAGCAGTACTTC. Encoded protein: CASSEDHGYEQYF.